The 18 T cell receptor beta chains given below trace back to one sample, sequenced in a study of vaccination and CD4 T cells after COVID-19. At the Johns Hopkins FTIC core, DNA taken from cultured CD4+ T cells was sequenced by way of the Oncomine TCR Beta short-read assay. MiXCR was run by TCRdb on the PCR reads, yielding one entry per CDR3 protein. The sample has 8,000 to 10,000 distinct CDR3 sequences, around 40% seen once; the top ten hold under 15%. These TCRs are of unknown antigen specificity. Regarding treatment: approximately 10-day PBMC culture with coronavirus spike peptide pools or control peptides (ViraFEST assay). An unexposed donor provided the CD4+ T cells, which were collected before the COVID-19 pandemic (2011-2018). Sequenced material: CD4+ T cells from blood, cultured in vitro. The source is a human donor in good health.

In DNA form, the CDR3 reads TGTGCCAGCAGCTTGGCAGGACCGATGAACACTGAAGCTTTCTTT. This translates into CASSLAGPMNTEAFF. The chain carries TRBV5-5 and TRBJ1-1, with D hard to call. V was clipped by 0 bases and J by 0 bases, with 9 bases between them. Germline lookup yields CDR1 SGHKS and CDR2 YYEKEE (reference sequence). The CDR3 runs 15 residues. The full variable domain, rest sourced from reference TRBV5-5 and TRBJ1-1, is DAGVTQSPTHLIKTRGQQVTLRCSPISGHKSVSWYQQVLGQGPQFIFQYYEKEERGRGNFPDRFSARQFPNYSSELNVNALLLGDSALYLCASSLAGPMNTEAFFGQGTRLTVV.

This clonotype was detected only a few times. The chain has TRBV12-3 or TRBV12-4 and TRBJ1-6, with 8 bases identical to TRBD1. J lost 9 bases, V lost 5 bases, and 6 bases had no gene match. This CDR3 has 14 amino acids. CDR3 region: CASSRQGQVSPLHF. As DNA, the CDR3 is TGTGCCAGCAGTAGACAGGGGCAAGTTTCACCCCTCCACTTT.

This clonotype was recorded a few times. The rearrangement links TRBV29-1 to TRBJ1-3, with D possibly being TRBD1 (5 bases). The V and J ends lost 7 bases and 3 bases respectively, with 19 bases between them. The CDR3 contains 15 residues. Per the germline V gene, CDR1 is SQVTM and CDR2 is ANQGSEA. The CDR3 nucleotides are TGCAGCGCCCGACGCAGGGAGGCGAGTGGAAACACCATATATTTT. The encoded protein is CSARRREASGNTIYF.

The chain is built from TRBV19 and TRBJ1-5, with 8 bases that match TRBD1. Germline V lookup: CDR1 LNHDA, CDR2 SQIVND (reference sequence). V gave up 4 bases and J gave up 4 bases; unmatched junction bases: 3. This CDR3 contains 14 residues. CDR3 loop: CASSTDRVNQPQHF. CDR3 nucleotides: TGTGCCAGTAGTACGGACAGGGTGAATCAGCCCCAGCATTTT.

Only a few counts were recorded for this clonotype. The rearrangement links TRBV20-1 to TRBJ1-2; D is unresolved. The V end lost 5 bases, the J end lost 3 bases, and 10 bases lay between the germline ends. There are 12 residues in the CDR3. Germline-derived CDR1 and CDR2 are DFQATT and SNEGSKA (reference sequence). This CDR3 reads CSAPDGYYGYTF. The CDR3 DNA is TGCAGTGCTCCCGACGGATACTATGGCTACACCTTC.

This clonotype came up a few times. The V and J genes are TRBV6-5 and TRBJ1-2; 9 nucleotides line up with TRBD1. Looked up from germline, CDR1 is MNHEY and CDR2 is SVGAGI. The CDR3 covers 15 residues. Germline trimming cut 3 bases from V and 8 bases from J; bases unmatched to any gene: 10. CDR3 bases: TGTGCCAGCAGTTATTTCGGGACAGGGTTGAAGGGCTACACCTTC. Its protein product is CASSYFGTGLKGYTF.

The rearrangement uses TRBV7-9 and TRBJ2-5; possible D gene TRBD2, 5 bases. V was shortened by 6 bases and J by 1 base, with 9 bases between the two germline ends. The CDR3 extends over 13 amino acids. CDR1 is SEHNR and CDR2 is FQNEAQ in the germline V gene (reference sequence). The CDR3 spells CASSFGVQETQYF. DNA for the CDR3: TGTGCCAGCAGTTTCGGGGTCCAAGAGACCCAGTACTTC.

This chain uses TRBV6-1 with TRBJ1-6; TRBD1 matches at 10 bases. The CDR3 covers 16 residues. The V gene's germline CDR1 is MNHNS and CDR2 SASEGT. Unmatched junction bases numbered 7, after V lost 2 bases and J lost 9 bases. The DNA of the CDR3 is TGTGCCAGCAGTGAACTTCCCCGGACAGGGGGTTCACCCCTCCACTTT. Its protein product is CASSELPRTGGSPLHF.

V gene TRBV5-1 combines with J gene TRBJ1-2; 9 positions match TRBD1. The CDR3 is made up of 16 amino acids. Per the germline V gene, CDR1 is SGHRS and CDR2 is YFSETQ. The trim removed 4 bases at V and 8 bases at J, leaving 15 bases unmatched. The CDR3 DNA reads TGCGCCAGCAGCGAGGTCGGGACAGGGCTCGGAAGGGGCTACACCTTC. This codes for CASSEVGTGLGRGYTF.

Turning to this clonotype: Relative to the germline gene, one junction end is altered; a read error may explain this. The rearrangement joins TRBV20-1 to TRBJ1-1, with TRBD1 as a possible D gene (5 bases). CDR1 and CDR2 (germline): DFQATT, SNEGSKA (reference sequence). This CDR3 spans 15 amino acids. The CDR3 sequence: CSASEPGRLNIEAFF. CDR3 DNA sequence: TGCAGTGCTTCGGAACCGGGACGACTGAACATTGAAGCTTTCTTT.

This clonotype was picked up a small number of times. Here the CDR3 reads CASSDHGGVVTDTQYF. The CDR3 bases are TGTGCCAGCAGTGATCATGGGGGGGTCGTCACAGATACGCAGTATTTT. The chain recombines TRBV25-1 with TRBJ2-3; 7 nucleotides align to TRBD2. Per germline, CDR1 MGHDK and CDR2 SYGVNS. The V gene end was trimmed by 3 bases and the J gene end by 2 bases; junction bases not matched to a gene: 8. The CDR3 extends over 16 amino acids.

V and J are TRBV7-2 and TRBJ2-7; 14 nucleotides agree with TRBD2. CDR1 and CDR2 (germline): SGHTA, FQGNSA. With 3 bases clipped from V and 2 bases from J, the junction kept 6 bases outside the gene matches. The CDR3 consists of 17 residues. The CDR3: CASSFRRLAGGPYEQYF. CDR3 in DNA: TGTGCCAGCAGCTTTCGACGACTAGCGGGGGGGCCCTACGAGCAGTACTTC. The full variable domain, its missing parts supplied by reference TRBV7-2 and TRBJ2-7, is GAGVSQSPSNKVTEKGKDVELRCDPISGHTALYWYRQSLGQGLEFLIYFQGNSAPDKSGLPSDRFSAERTGGSVSTLTIQRTQQEDSAVYLCASSFRRLAGGPYEQYFGPGTRLTVT.

The gene calls are TRBV19 and TRBJ2-1; D uncertain. V was cut by 3 bases and J by 5 bases, with 5 bases left in between. The CDR3 extends over 12 amino acids. Germline-derived CDR1 and CDR2 are LNHDA and SQIVND (reference sequence). The CDR3 DNA reads TGTGCCAGTAGTATCGGACACAATGAGCAGTTCTTC. It encodes CASSIGHNEQFF.

In this sample, this clonotype turned up a few times. The chain recombines TRBV19 with TRBJ1-2; D unclear. V was clipped by 5 bases and J by 7 bases, with 11 bases between them. The germline V gene encodes CDR1 LNHDA and CDR2 SQIVND (reference sequence). CDR3 size: 12 residues. The CDR3 DNA reads as TGTGCCAGTAGTCACCCTCGCGCTGGCTACACCTTC. It encodes CASSHPRAGYTF.

The chain couples TRBV6-1 to TRBJ2-1; 7 nucleotides match TRBD1. Germline values: CDR1 MNHNS, CDR2 SASEGT. The CDR3 covers 14 residues. The junction had 4 bases not matched to a gene; V was cut back by 4 bases and J by 4 bases. Here the CDR3 reads CASSVGTEYNEQFF. In nucleotides, the CDR3 is TGTGCCAGCAGTGTTGGGACAGAATACAATGAGCAGTTCTTC.

In this sample, this clonotype turned up a few times. This sequence joins TRBV6-1 and TRBJ2-1, with 8 bases that match TRBD2. With V trimmed by 5 bases and J by 2 bases, 5 bases remained unmatched. Germline CDR1 and CDR2: MNHNS and SASEGT. The CDR3 extends over 15 amino acids. DNA of the CDR3: TGTGCCAGCAGTACCAGCGGGAGTACCTACAATGAGCAGTTCTTC. It yields the protein CASSTSGSTYNEQFF.

The chain is built from TRBV11-3 and TRBJ2-5, with 10 bases matching TRBD2. The CDR3 consists of 20 residues. The V segment lost 0 bases and the J segment 2 bases; nucleotides outside the gene matches: 15. From germline, CDR1 is SGHNT and CDR2 YENEEA. CDR3 sequence (DNA): TGTGCCAGCAGCTTAGAAGGGAGGGCTAGCGGGAGTGGAGGGCAAGAGACCCAGTACTTC. Translation gives CASSLEGRASGSGGQETQYF.

The V gene is TRBV18, the J gene TRBJ1-1, with TRBD1 identical over 11 bases. V lost 4 bases, J lost 7 bases, and 5 bases stayed unmatched. This CDR3 region has 14 residues. Germline lookup yields CDR1 KGHSH and CDR2 LQKENI. CDR3 residues: CASSQLGQGDEAFF. The CDR3 DNA reads TGTGCCAGCTCACAGCTGGGACAGGGGGATGAAGCTTTCTTT.